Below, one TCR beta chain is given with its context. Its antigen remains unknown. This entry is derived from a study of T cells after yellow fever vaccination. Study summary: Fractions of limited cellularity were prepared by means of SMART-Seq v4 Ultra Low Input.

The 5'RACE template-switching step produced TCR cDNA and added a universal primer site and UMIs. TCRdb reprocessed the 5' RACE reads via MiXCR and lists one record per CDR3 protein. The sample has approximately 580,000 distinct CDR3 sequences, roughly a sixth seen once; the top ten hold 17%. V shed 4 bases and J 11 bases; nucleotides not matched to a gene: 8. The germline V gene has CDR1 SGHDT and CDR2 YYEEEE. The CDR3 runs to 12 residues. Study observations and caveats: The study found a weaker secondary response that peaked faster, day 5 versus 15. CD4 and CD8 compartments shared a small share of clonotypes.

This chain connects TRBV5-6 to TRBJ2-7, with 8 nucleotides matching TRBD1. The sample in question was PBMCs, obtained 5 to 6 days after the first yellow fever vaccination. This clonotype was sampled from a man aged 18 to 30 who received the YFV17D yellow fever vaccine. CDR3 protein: CASSLTGGVEYV. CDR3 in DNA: TGTGCCAGCAGCCTCACAGGGGGTGTAGAGTACGTC.